Detailed here is one T cell receptor beta chain. The CDR3 sequence is 13 residues long. The V end lost 6 bases, the J end lost 2 bases, and 7 bases lay between the germline ends. Germline CDR1 WNHNN, CDR2 SYGVQD (reference sequence). This entry comes from a study of STAT5B mutations in CD4+ large granular lymphocyte leukemia. Buffy coats from healthy blood donors served as controls. The table came from immunoSEQ multiplex PCR; TCRdb's copy has only in-frame clones and leaves some out. The sample holds thousands of clones, about 85% seen once. The chain carries TRBV10-1 and TRBJ2-2; no reliable D call. Sequencing was done on a sample of CD4+ T cells from blood buffy coats. This receptor was obtained from a human donor in good health. In DNA form, the CDR3 reads TGCGCCAGCAGCGGCGGAAACACCGGGGAGCTGTTTTTT. It encodes CASSGGNTGELFF.